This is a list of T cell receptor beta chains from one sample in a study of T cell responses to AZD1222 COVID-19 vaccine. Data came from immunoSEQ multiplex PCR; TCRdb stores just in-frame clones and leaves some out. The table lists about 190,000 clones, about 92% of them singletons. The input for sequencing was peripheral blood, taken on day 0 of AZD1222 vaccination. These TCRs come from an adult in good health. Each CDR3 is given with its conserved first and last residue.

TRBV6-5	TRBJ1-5	CASRIHREINQPQHF
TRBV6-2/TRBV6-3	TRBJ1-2	CASTPLSQASGYTF
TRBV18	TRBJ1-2	CASSPQDRVYGYTF
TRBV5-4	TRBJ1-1	CASSGQGSFLAFF
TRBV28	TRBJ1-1	CASRPGVNTEAFF
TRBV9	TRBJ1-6	CASSETGPNSPLHF
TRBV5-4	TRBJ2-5	CASSLAEAGGLETQYF
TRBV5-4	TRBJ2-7	CASSSNLLDRSYEQYF
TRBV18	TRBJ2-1	CASQSNVPTDEQFF
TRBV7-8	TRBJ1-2	CASSLNGQGPYYGYTF
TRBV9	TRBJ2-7	CASSASPGAGYEQYF
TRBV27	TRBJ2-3	CASRKGGADTQYF
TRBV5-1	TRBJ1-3	CASSLGTANIDSGNTIYF
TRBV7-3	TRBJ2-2	CASSLKFLSGARSGELFF
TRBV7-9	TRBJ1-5	CASSSSVGRVSNQPQHF
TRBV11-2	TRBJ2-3	CASSLDTQYF
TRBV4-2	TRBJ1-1	CASSQGGPMNTEAFF
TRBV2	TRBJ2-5	CASSDGRFQETQYF
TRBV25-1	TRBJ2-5	CASSGQGVGETQYF
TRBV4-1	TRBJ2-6	CASSLGQGGPGANVLTF
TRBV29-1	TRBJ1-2	CSVEGQGEGYTF
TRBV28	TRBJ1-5	CASSATGGLQPQHF
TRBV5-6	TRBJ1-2	CASSLAYWPSGHYGYTF
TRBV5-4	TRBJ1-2	CASSPDRGSGYTF
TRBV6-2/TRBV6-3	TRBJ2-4	CASSILADMGNIQYF
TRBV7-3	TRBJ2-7	CASSPTGGSPHEQYF
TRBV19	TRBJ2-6	CASSTGYSGANVLTF
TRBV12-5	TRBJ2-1	CASGPMGSEQFF
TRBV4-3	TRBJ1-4	CASSRSFGANEKLFF
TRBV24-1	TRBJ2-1	CATISGYNEQFF
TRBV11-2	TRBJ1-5	CASSSGGTQNQPQHF
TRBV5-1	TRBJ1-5	CASSLAPGTNQPQHF
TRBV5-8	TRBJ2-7	CASSWSGGHNEQYF
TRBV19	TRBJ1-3	CASSLSGTGSGNTIYF
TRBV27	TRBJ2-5	CASSGGSRETQYF
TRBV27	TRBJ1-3	CASSSSRQIGTIYF
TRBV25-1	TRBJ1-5	CASSAGSNQPQHF
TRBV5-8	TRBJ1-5	CASIQHRDRNPSNQPQHF
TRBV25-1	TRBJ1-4	CASSATTGEKLFF
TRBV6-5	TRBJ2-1	CASSPEGAREQFF
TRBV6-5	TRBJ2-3	CASSYEGLVFDTQYF
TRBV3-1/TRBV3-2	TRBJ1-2	CASSQALRGYTF
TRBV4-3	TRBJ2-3	CASSQEWGGTDTQYF
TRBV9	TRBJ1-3	CASSPGGLLTGNTIYF
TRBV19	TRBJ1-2	CASSKRQVASRVNYGYTF
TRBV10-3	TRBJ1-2	CAISVESTNYGYTF
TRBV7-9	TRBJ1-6	CASSSGGPSSYNSPLHF
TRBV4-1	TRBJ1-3	CASSQDRTARSGNTIYF
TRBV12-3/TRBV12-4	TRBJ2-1	CASSLNRWNEQFF
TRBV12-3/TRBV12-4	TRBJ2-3	CASSSPADTQYF
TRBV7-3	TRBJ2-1	CASSQGLVGNEQFF
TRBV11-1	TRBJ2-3	CASSLAGRLTDTQYF
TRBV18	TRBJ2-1	CASSRDNRGFEQFF
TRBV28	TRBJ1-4	CASSYNEKLFF
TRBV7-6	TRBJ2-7	CASSRLAGAPYEQYF
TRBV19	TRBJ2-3	CASGPGGTDTQYF
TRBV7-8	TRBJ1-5	CASSPQGNSNQPQHF